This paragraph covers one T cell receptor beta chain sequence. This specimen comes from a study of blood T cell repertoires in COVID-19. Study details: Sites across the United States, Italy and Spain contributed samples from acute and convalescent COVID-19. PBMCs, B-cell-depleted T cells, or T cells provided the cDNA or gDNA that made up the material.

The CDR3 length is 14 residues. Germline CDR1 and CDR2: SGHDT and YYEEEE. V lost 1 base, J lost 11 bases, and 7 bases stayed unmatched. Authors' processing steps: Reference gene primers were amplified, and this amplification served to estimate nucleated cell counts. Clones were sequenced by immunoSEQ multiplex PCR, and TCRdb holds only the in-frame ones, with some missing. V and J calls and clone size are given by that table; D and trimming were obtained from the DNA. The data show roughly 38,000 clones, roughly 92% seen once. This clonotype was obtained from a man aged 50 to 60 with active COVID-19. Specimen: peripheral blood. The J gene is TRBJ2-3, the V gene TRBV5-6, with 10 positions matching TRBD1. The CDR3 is CASSLWDRGFWQYF. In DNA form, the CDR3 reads TGTGCCAGCAGCTTGTGGGACAGGGGATTTTGGCAGTATTTT. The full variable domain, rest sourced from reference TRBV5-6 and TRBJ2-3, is DAGVTQSPTHLIKTRGQQVTLRCSPKSGHDTVSWYQQALGQGPQFIFQYYEEEERQRGNFPDRFSGHQFPNYSSELNVNALLLGDSALYLCASSLWDRGFWQYFGPGTRLTVL.